Each of the 8 T cell receptor beta chains below was sequenced from the same sample in a study of T cell responses to AZD1222 COVID-19 vaccine. Produced via immunoSEQ multiplex PCR; TCRdb's table is partial and in-frame only. Of 190,000 or so clones listed, approximately 93% are singletons. The sample in question was peripheral blood, obtained 28 days after the second AZD1222 dose. The receptors stem from an adult who received the AZD1222 COVID-19 vaccine.

The chain has TRBV28 and TRBJ1-2; unclear D gene. Between the trimmed V and J ends, which lost 2 bases and 1 base, there was a span of 2 bases. Germline V CDR1 and CDR2: MDHEN, SYDVKM. CDR3 length: 12 amino acids. DNA for the CDR3: TGTGCCAGCAGTTTAGATAACTATGGCTACACCTTC. It is translated as CASSLDNYGYTF.

This chain connects TRBV29-1 to TRBJ2-5; possibly TRBD2 for D (6 bases). This CDR3 spans 13 amino acids. Trimming took off 8 bases at V and 3 bases at J, with 16 bases between the two ends. Germline assignment: CDR1 SQVTM and CDR2 ANQGSEA. CDR3 region: CSILAVPKETQYF. The CDR3 coding sequence is TGCAGCATATTAGCGGTACCCAAAGAGACCCAGTACTTC.

J is TRBJ1-3 and V is TRBV18; D is undetermined. Germline loops: CDR1 KGHSH, CDR2 LQKENI. V was pared by 3 bases and J by 0 bases, with 12 bases between. CDR3 length: 16 residues. CDR3 loop: CASSPRTDSSGNTIYF. CDR3 DNA sequence: TGTGCCAGCTCACCTAGGACTGATTCCTCTGGAAACACCATATATTTT.

This chain joins TRBV9 and TRBJ2-1, with 15 bases fitting TRBD2. Germline-derived CDR1 and CDR2 are SGDLS and YYNGEE. The V and J ends lost 0 bases and 8 bases, in that order; junction bases with no gene match: 12. CDR3 length: 19 amino acids. In nucleotides, the CDR3 is TGTGCCAGCAGCGTAGAGACCGGGACTAGCGGGGGGTTTTCCGATGAGCAGTTCTTC. It encodes CASSVETGTSGGFSDEQFF.

J is TRBJ1-1 and V is TRBV6-2 or TRBV6-3; 10 bases map to TRBD1. CDR1 is MNHEY and CDR2 is SVGEGT in the germline V gene. Germline trimming cut 4 bases from V and 4 bases from J; bases unmatched to any gene: 3. The CDR3 has 14 residues. CDR3 nucleotides: TGTGCCAGCAGTTCGACAGGGGGCGGCACTGAAGCTTTCTTT. Translation gives CASSSTGGGTEAFF.

This chain connects TRBV28 to TRBJ2-4; D uncertain. The CDR3 loop spans 14 amino acids. V was trimmed by 5 bases and J by 1 base, leaving 9 bases between them. The germline CDR1 and CDR2 sequences are MDHEN and SYDVKM. The CDR3 DNA sequence: TGTGCCAGCAGTCCAGAGCCGGCCAAAAACATTCAGTACTTC. This sequence encodes CASSPEPAKNIQYF.

The chain is built from TRBV7-2 and TRBJ1-5; 7 bases line up with TRBD1. CDR3 length: 13 amino acids. Germline-derived CDR1 and CDR2 are SGHTA and FQGNSA. V lost 5 bases, J lost 6 bases, and 4 bases stayed unmatched. The CDR3 sequence is CASSPQGGQPQHF. The CDR3 DNA reads TGTGCCAGCAGCCCCCAGGGGGGTCAGCCCCAGCATTTT.

This sequence joins TRBV27 and TRBJ1-4, with TRBD1 as a possible D gene (5 bases). The germline gives CDR1 MNHEY, CDR2 SMNVEV (reference sequence). The CDR3 is 15 residues long. V was pared by 6 bases and J by 5 bases, with 16 bases between. CDR3 bases: TGTGCCAGCAGCTCTAGAGGGACGGGGAATGAAAAACTGTTTTTT. Translation gives CASSSRGTGNEKLFF.